The entry below gives a single T cell receptor (beta chain) sequence along with its context. Its antigen remains unknown. The data belong to a study of OX40 agonist ivuxolimab in advanced cancers. Findings and limits, study-wide: Among the lowest peripheral clonal expansion occurred in 0.1-3.0 mg/kg partial responders.

Germline CDR1 reads LGHNT; CDR2 reads FRNRAP. J gave up 0 bases and V 0 bases, and 13 bases lay outside the gene matches. This CDR3 spans 20 amino acids. Sequenced by immunoSEQ multiplex PCR; TCRdb stores in-frame clones only, minus some. Found here are about 76,000 clones, approximately 83% of them singletons; the top ten hold roughly 3.1%. The sequence came from an adult with an advanced solid tumor such as melanoma, head and neck, liver or kidney cancer. Sample: CD4+ or CD8+ T cells sorted from blood, taken in a trial of the OX40 agonist ivuxolimab. V is TRBV12-5 and J is TRBJ2-1; 8 bases agree with TRBD1. The CDR3 region is CASGLVPGLWTGFSYNEQFF. The CDR3 coding sequence is TGTGCTAGTGGTTTGGTACCCGGCCTTTGGACAGGGTTCTCCTACAATGAGCAGTTCTTC.